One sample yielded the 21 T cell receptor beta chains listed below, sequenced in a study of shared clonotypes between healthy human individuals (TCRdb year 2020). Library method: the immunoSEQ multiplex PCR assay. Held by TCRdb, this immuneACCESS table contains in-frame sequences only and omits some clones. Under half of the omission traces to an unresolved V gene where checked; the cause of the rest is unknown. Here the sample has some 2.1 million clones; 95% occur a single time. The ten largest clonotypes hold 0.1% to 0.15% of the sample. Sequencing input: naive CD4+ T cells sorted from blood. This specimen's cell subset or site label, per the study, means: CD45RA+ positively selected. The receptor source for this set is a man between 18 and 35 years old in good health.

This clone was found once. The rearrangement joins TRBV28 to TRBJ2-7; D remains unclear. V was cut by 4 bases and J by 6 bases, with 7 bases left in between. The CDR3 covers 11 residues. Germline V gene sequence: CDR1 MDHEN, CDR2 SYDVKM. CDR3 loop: CASSSWVEQYF. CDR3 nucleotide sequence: TGTGCCAGCAGTTCTTGGGTCGAGCAGTACTTC. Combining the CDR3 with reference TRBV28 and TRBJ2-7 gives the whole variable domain DVKVTQSSRYLVKRTGEKVFLECVQDMDHENMFWYRQDPGLGLRLIYFSYDVKMKEKGDIPEGYSVSREKKERFSLILESASTNQTSMYLCASSSWVEQYFGPGTRLTVT.

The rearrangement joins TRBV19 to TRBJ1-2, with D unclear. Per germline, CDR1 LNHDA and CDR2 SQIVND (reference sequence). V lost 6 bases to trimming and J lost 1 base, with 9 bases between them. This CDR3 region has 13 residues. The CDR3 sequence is CASRPMGNYGYTF. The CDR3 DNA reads TGTGCCAGTAGGCCCATGGGTAACTATGGCTACACCTTC. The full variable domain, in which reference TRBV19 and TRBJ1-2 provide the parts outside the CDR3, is DGGITQSPKYLFRKEGQNVTLSCEQNLNHDAMYWYRQDPGQGLRLIYYSQIVNDFQKGDIAEGYSVSREKKESFPLTVTSAQKNPTAFYLCASRPMGNYGYTFGSGTRLTVV.

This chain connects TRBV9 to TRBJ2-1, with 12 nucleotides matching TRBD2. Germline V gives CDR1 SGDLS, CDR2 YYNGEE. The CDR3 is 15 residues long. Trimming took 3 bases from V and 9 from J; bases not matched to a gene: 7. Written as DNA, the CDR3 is TGTGCCAGCAGCGGTCCGACTAGCGGGAGTCGTGAGCAGTTCTTC. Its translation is CASSGPTSGSREQFF.

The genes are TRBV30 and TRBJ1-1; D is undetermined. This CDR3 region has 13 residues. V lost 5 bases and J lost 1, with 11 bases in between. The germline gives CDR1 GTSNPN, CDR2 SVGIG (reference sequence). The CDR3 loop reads CAWRKGRNTEAFF. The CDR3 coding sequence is TGTGCCTGGCGAAAAGGGAGGAACACTGAAGCTTTCTTT.

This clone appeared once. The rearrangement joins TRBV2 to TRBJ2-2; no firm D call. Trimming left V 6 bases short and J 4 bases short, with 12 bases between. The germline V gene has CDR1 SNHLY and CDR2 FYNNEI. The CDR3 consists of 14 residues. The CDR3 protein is CASSNKKTTGELFF. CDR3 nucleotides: TGTGCCAGCAGCAACAAGAAGACCACCGGGGAGCTGTTTTTT.

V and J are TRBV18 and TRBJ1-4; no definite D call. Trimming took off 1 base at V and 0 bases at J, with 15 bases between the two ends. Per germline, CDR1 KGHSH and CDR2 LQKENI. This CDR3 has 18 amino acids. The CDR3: CASSPQAAPESTNEKLFF. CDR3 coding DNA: TGTGCCAGCTCACCACAAGCCGCGCCCGAATCAACTAATGAAAAACTGTTTTTT.

CDR3 in amino acids: CASSSTLNTEAFF. DNA for the CDR3: TGTGCCAGCAGCTCCACCTTGAACACTGAAGCTTTCTTT. The gene calls are TRBV6-5 and TRBJ1-1, with D hard to call. The CDR3 extends over 13 amino acids. Looked up from germline, CDR1 is MNHEY and CDR2 is SVGAGI. V was cut by 6 bases and J by 0 bases, with 8 bases left in between.

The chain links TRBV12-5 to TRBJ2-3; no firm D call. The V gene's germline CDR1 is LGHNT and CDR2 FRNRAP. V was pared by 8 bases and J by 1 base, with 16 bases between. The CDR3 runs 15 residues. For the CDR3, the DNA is TGTGCTAGTACCCCCTTGGTTGAGGGCACAGATACGCAGTATTTT. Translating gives CASTPLVEGTDTQYF. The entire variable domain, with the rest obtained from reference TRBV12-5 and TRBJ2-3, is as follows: DARVTQTPRHKVTEMGQEVTMRCQPILGHNTVFWYRQTMMQGLELLAYFRNRAPLDDSGMPKDRFSAEMPDATLATLKIQPSEPRDSAVYFCASTPLVEGTDTQYFGPGTRLTVL.

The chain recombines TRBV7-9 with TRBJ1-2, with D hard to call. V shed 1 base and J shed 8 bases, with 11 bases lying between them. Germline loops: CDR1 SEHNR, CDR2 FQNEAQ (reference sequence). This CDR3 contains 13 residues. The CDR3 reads CASSLGSGGGYTF. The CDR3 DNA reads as TGTGCCAGCAGCTTAGGCTCAGGTGGCGGCTACACCTTC.

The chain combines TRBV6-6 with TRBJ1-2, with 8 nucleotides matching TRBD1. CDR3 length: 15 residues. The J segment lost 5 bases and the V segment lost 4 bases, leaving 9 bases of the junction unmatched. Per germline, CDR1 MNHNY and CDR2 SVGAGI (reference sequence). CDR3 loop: CASSFEQGGLYGYTF. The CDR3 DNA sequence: TGTGCCAGCAGTTTCGAACAGGGGGGGCTTTATGGCTACACCTTC.

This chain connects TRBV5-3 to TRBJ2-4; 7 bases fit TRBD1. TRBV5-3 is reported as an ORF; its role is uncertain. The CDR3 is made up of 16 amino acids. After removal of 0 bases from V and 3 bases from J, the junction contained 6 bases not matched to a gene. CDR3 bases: TGTGCCAGAAGCTTGGTTAGGGGGCTCGTCAAAAACATTCAGTACTTC. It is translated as CARSLVRGLVKNIQYF.

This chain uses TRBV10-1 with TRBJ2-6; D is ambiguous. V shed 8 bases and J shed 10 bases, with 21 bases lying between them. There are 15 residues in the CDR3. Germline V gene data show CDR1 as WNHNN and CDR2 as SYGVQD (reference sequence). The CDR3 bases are TGCGCCAGCGGAGTCAGAGGAGTCTTCTGGAACGTCCTGACTTTC. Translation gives CASGVRGVFWNVLTF.

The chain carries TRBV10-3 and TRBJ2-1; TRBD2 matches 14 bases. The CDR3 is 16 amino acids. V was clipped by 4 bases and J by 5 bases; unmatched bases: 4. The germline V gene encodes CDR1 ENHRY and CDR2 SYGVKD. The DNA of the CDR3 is TGTGCCATCAGTGCGACTAGCGGGAGGGGCAACAATGAGCAGTTCTTC. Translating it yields CAISATSGRGNNEQFF.

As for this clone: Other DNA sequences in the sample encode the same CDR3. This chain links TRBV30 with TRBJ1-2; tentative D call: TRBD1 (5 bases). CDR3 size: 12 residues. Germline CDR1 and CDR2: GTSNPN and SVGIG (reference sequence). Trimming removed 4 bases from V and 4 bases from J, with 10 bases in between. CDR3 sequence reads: CAWTRDPYGYTF. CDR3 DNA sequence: TGTGCCTGGACCAGGGATCCCTATGGCTACACCTTC.

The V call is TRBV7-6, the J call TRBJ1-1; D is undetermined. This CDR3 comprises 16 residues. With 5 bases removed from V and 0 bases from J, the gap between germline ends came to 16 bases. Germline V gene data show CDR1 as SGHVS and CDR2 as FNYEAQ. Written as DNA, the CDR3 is TGTGCCAGCAGCCCCCGTGGAGGGAAGTTGAACACTGAAGCTTTCTTT. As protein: CASSPRGGKLNTEAFF.

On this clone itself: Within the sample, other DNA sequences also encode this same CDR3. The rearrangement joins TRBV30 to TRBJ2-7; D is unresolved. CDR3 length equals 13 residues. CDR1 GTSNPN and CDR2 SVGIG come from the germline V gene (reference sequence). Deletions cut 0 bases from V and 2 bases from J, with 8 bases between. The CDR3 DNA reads TGTGCCTGGAGTGTCAACACGGCCTACGAGCAGTACTTC. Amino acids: CAWSVNTAYEQYF.

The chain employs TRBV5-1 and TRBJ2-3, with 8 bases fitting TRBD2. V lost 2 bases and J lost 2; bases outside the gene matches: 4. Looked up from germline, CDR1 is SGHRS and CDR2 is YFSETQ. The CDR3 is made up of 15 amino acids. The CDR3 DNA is TGCGCCAGCAGCTTCGAGCGGGGGACCACAGATACGCAGTATTTT. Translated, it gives CASSFERGTTDTQYF.

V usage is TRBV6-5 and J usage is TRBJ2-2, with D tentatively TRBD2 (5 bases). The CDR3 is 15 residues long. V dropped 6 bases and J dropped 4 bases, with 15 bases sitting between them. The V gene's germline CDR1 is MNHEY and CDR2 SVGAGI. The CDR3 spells CASSPRDVGTGELFF. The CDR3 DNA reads TGTGCCAGCAGCCCACGGGATGTTGGCACCGGGGAGCTGTTTTTT.

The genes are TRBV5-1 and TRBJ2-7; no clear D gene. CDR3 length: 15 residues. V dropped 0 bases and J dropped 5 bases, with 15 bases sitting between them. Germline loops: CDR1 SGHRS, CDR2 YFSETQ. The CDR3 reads CASSLVMGRLDEQYF. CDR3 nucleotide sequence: TGCGCCAGCAGCTTGGTTATGGGCAGGTTGGACGAGCAGTACTTC.

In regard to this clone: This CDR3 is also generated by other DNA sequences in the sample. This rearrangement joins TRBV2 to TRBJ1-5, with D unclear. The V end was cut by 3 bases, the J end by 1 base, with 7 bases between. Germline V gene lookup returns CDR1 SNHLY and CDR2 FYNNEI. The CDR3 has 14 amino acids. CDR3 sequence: CASSDVNSNQPQHF. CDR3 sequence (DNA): TGTGCCAGCAGTGATGTAAACAGCAATCAGCCCCAGCATTTT.

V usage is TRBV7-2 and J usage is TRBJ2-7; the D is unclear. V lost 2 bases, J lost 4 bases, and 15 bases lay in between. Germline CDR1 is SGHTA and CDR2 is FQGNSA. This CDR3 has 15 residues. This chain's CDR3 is CASSLLSTSGYEQYF. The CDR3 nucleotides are TGTGCCAGCAGCTTATTGTCCACGTCCGGGTACGAGCAGTACTTC.